Listed below are T cell receptor beta chains from one sample, sequenced in a study of blood T cell repertoires in COVID-19. TCRdb's copy holds only in-frame clones and misses some; the assay was immunoSEQ multiplex PCR. Among about 110,000 clones listed, less than 75% were seen once. Sequencing used peripheral blood. Receptor source: a human donor with acute or convalescent COVID-19. The donor label of this sample is uncertain. The conserved cysteine and the conserved F or W are not part of the CDR3 here. The order of the fields is V gene, clone size, CDR3 protein. Rows give clone size only sometimes, using once, few, many, or a class for an expanded clone.

TRBV3-1/TRBV3-2	-	ASSPSPSNYGYT
TRBV6-5	-	ATVPGQGYEKLF
TRBV21-1	-	ASSTDRDQPQH
TRBV6-5	-	ASGGLSNEKLF
TRBV30	-	AWRDTLRNEQF
TRBV2	-	ASSERLTEANVLT
TRBV7-3	-	ASSVISGANVLT
TRBV20-1	few	SASWDSSSGNTIY
TRBV3-1/TRBV3-2	-	ASSQVSRDYGYT
TRBV7-9	-	ASSSRDTLDTEAF
TRBV14	-	ASSPLGGKAYGYT
TRBV2	-	ASRNRGTSTDTQY
TRBV7-2	-	ASSSLTGGNEKLF
TRBV7-2	-	ASSLLAGGNTEAF
TRBV25-1	once	ASSAARSPLH
TRBV13	few	ASSHGLAGGKNIQY
TRBV24-1	-	ATSGDRGPGELF
TRBV9	-	ASSVVASGGQETQY
TRBV11-2	-	ASSLYRGAGNGELF
TRBV7-8	few	ASSPGGWNSPLH
TRBV7-2	-	ASSLRGGLLKETQY
TRBV7-9	once	ASPSPGLGATGELF
TRBV18	-	ASSEGQNNQPQH
TRBV6-5	once	ASNRLAGARNEQY
TRBV12-3/TRBV12-4	few	ASSDDSYQPQH
TRBV28	few	ASIQGAQYNSPLH
TRBV6-5	-	ASSYRGGTGVDTQY
TRBV9	-	ASSGMGRGARDPNYGYT
TRBV7-9	-	ASSLAGQGYYGYT
TRBV11-3	few	ASSLERVGLNNEQF
TRBV19	many	ASSAGIYGYT
TRBV6-5	-	ASSLRDTQY
TRBV21-1	-	ASYRVNQPQH
TRBV2	-	ASSEARMGGYQETQY
TRBV24-1	few	ATSAGGSNYGYT
TRBV5-6	once	ASSPNPAVEPQH